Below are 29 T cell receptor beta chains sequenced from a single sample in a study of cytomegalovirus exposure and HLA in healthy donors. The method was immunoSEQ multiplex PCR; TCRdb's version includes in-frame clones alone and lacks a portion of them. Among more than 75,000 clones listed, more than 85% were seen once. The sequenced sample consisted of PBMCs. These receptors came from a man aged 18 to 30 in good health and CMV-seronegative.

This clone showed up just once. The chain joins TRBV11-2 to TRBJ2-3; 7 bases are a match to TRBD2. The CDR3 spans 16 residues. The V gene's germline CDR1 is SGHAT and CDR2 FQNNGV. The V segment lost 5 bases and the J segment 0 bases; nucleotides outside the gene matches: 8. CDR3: CASSLAGTTSTDTQYF. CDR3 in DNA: TGTGCCAGCAGCCTAGCAGGGACTACTAGCACAGATACGCAGTATTTT.

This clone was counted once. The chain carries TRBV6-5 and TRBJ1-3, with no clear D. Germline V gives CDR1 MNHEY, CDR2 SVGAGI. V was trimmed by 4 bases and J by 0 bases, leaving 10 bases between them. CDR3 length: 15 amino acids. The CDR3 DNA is TGTGCCAGCAGTTGGTCGCATAGCTCTGGAAACACCATATATTTT. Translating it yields CASSWSHSSGNTIYF.

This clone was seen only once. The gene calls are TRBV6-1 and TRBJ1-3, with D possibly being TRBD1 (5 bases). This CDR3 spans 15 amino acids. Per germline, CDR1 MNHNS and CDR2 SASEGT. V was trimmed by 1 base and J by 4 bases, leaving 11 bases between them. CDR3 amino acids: CASSEGAGLGNTIYF. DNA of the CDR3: TGTGCCAGCAGTGAAGGGGCAGGGCTAGGAAACACCATATATTTT.

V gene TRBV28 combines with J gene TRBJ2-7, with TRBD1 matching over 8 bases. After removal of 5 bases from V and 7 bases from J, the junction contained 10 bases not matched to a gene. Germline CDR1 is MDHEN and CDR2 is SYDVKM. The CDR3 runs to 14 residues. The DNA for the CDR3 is TGTGCCAGCAGTCCTACGCAGGGGGCCCAAGAGCAGTACTTC. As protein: CASSPTQGAQEQYF.

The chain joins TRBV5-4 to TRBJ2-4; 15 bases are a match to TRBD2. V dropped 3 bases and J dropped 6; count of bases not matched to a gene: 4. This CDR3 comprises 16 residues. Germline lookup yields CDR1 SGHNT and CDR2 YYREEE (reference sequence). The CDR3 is CASSWTSGRAANIQYF. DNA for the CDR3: TGTGCCAGCAGCTGGACTAGCGGGAGGGCGGCAAACATTCAGTACTTC.

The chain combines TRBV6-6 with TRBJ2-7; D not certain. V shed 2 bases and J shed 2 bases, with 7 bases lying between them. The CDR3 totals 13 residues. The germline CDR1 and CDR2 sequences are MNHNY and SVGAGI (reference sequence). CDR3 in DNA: TGTGCCAGCAGTTACATACAGACCTACGAGCAGTACTTC. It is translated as CASSYIQTYEQYF.

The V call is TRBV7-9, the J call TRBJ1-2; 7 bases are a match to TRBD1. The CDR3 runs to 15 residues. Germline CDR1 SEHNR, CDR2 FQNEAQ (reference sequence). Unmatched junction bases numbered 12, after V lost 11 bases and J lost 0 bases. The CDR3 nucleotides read TGTGCCGGTACTGACAGGGTTTGGGCTAACTATGGCTACACCTTC. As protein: CAGTDRVWANYGYTF. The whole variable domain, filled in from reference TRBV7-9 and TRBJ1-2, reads DTGVSQNPRHKITKRGQNVTFRCDPISEHNRLYWYRQTLGQGPEFLTYFQNEAQLEKSRLLSDRFSAERPKGSFSTLEIQRTEQGDSAMYLCAGTDRVWANYGYTFGSGTRLTVV.

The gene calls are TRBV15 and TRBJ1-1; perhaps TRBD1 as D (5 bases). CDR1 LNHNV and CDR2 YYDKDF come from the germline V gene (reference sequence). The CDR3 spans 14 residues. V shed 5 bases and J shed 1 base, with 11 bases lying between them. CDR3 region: CATSPPQGNTEAFF. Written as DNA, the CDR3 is TGTGCCACCAGCCCCCCTCAGGGGAACACTGAAGCTTTCTTT.

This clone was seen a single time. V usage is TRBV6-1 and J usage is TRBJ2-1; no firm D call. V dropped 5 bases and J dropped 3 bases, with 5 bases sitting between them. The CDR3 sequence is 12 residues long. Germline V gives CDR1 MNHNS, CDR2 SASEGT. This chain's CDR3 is CASSKSYNEQFF. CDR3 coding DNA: TGTGCCAGCAGTAAGAGCTACAATGAGCAGTTCTTC.

CDR3 amino acids: CASAAGDANTQYF. The CDR3 bases are TGTGCCAGCGCAGCGGGAGACGCAAATACGCAGTATTTT. The rearrangement links TRBV7-3 to TRBJ2-3; the match to TRBD2 covers 8 bases. J gave up 7 bases and V 8 bases, and 8 bases lay outside the gene matches. Germline assignment: CDR1 SGHTA and CDR2 FQGTGA. The CDR3 has 13 residues.

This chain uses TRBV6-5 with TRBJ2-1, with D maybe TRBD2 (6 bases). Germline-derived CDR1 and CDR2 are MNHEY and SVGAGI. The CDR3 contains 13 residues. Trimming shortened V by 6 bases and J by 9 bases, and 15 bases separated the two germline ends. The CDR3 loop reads CASSPRLDGEQFF. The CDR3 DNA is TGTGCCAGCAGCCCGAGACTAGACGGTGAGCAGTTCTTC.

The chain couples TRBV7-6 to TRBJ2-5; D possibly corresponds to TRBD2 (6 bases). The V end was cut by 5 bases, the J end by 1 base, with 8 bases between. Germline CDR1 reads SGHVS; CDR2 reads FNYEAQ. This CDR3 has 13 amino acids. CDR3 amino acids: CASSRSGQETQYF. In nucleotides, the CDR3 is TGTGCCAGCAGCCGTAGCGGCCAAGAGACCCAGTACTTC.

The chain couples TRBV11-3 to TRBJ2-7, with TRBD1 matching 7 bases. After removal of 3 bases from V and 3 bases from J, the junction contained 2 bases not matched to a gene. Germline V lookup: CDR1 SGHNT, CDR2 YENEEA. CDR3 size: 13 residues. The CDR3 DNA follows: TGTGCCAGCAGCTTCACAGGGGTCTACGAGCAGTACTTC. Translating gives CASSFTGVYEQYF.

CDR3 nucleotide sequence: TGTGCCAGCAGCTCAAGACTAGCGGGAGCGATCTACGAGCAGTACTTC. Protein product: CASSSRLAGAIYEQYF. The V call is TRBV11-2, the J call TRBJ2-7; 12 bases are a match to TRBD2. Trimming took 4 bases from V and 3 from J; bases not matched to a gene: 7. Per the germline V gene, CDR1 is SGHAT and CDR2 is FQNNGV. The CDR3 runs 16 residues. The full variable domain, its missing parts supplied by reference TRBV11-2 and TRBJ2-7, is EAGVAQSPRYKIIEKRQSVAFWCNPISGHATLYWYQQILGQGPKLLIQFQNNGVVDDSQLPKDRFSAERLKGVDSTLKIQPAKLEDSAVYLCASSSRLAGAIYEQYFGPGTRLTVT.

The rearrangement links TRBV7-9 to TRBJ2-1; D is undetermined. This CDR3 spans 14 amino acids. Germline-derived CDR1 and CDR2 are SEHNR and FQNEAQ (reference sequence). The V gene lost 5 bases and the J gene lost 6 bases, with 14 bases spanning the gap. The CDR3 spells CASSPRSLTNEQFF. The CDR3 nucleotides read TGTGCCAGCAGCCCCAGGTCCCTCACCAATGAGCAGTTCTTC.

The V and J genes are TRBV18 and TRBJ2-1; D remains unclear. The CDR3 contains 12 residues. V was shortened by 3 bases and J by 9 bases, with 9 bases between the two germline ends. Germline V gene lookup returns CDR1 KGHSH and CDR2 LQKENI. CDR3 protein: CASSPRVPEQFF. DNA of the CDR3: TGTGCCAGCTCACCTCGGGTGCCTGAGCAGTTCTTC.

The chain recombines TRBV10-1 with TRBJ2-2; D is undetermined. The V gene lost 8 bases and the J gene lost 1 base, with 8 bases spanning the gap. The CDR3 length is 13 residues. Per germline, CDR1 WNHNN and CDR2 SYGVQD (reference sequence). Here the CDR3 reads CASVGVNTGELFF. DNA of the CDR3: TGCGCCAGCGTCGGAGTGAACACCGGGGAGCTGTTTTTT.

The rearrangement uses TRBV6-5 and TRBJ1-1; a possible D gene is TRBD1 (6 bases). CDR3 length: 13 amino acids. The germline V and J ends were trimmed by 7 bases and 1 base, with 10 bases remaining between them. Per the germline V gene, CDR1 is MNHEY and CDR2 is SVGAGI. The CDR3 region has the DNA TGTGCCAGCATCCCACAGGGGAACACTGAAGCTTTCTTT. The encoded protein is CASIPQGNTEAFF.

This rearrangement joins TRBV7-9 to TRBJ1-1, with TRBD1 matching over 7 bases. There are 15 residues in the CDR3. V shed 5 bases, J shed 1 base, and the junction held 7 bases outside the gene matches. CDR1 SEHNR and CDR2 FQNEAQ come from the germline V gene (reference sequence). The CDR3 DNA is TGTGCCAGCAGCCTTAGGACAGGAAGGAACACTGAAGCTTTCTTT. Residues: CASSLRTGRNTEAFF.

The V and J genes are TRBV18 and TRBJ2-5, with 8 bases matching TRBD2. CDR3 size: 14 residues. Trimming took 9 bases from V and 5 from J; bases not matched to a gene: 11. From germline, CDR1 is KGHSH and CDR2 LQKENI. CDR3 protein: CASRLGGGGETQYF. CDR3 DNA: TGTGCCAGTCGACTCGGGGGGGGCGGGGAGACCCAGTACTTC.

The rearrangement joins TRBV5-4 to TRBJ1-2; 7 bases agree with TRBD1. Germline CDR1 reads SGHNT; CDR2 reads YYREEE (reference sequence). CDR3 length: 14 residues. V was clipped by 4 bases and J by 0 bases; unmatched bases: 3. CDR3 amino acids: CASSRQGTNYGYTF. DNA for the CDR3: TGTGCCAGCAGCCGACAGGGCACTAACTATGGCTACACCTTC.

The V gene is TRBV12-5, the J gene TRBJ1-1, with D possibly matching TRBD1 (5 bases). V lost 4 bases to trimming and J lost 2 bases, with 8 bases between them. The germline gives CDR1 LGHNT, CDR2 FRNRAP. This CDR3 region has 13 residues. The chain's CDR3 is CASGSGTNTEAFF. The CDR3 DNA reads TGTGCTAGTGGTTCAGGGACTAACACTGAAGCTTTCTTT.

The CDR3 protein is CAANRGMNTEAFF. In DNA, the CDR3 is TGTGCCGCAAACAGGGGAATGAACACTGAAGCTTTCTTT. The chain uses TRBV10-3 and TRBJ1-1, with TRBD1 matching 7 bases. CDR1 and CDR2 from the germline V gene are ENHRY and SYGVKD. J gave up 0 bases and V 11 bases, and 6 bases lay outside the gene matches. This CDR3 is 13 amino acids long.

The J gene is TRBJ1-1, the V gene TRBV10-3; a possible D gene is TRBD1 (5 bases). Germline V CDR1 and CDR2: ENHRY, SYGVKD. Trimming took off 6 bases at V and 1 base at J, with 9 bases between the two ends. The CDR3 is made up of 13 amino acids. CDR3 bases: TGTGCCATCAGGGCCAGGGAGAACACTGAAGCTTTCTTT. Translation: CAIRARENTEAFF.

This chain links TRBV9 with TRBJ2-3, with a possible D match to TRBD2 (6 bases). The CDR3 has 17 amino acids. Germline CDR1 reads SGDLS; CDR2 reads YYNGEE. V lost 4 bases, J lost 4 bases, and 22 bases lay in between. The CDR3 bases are TGTGCCAGCAGCAAAGGTGGAGGGTATTGGGTTGCAGATACGCAGTATTTT. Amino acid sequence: CASSKGGGYWVADTQYF.

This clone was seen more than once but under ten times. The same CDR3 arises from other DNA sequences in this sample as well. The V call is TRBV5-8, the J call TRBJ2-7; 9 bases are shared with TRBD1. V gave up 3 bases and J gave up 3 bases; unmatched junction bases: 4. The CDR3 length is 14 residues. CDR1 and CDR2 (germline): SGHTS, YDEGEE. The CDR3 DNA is TGTGCCAGCAGCTCCACAGGGGGCCTCTACGAGCAGTACTTC. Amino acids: CASSSTGGLYEQYF.

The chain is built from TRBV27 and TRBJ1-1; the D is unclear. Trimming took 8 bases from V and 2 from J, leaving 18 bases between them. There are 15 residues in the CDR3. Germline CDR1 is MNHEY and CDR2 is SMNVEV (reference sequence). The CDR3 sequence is CASFTTGGGNTEAFF. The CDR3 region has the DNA TGTGCCAGCTTCACCACGGGAGGAGGTAACACTGAAGCTTTCTTT.

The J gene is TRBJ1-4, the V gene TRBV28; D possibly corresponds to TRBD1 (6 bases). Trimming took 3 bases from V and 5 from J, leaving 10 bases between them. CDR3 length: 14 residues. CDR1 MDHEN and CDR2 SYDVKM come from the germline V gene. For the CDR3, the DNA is TGTGCCAGCAGTTTCCGAGGGGGAAATGAAAAACTGTTTTTT. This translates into CASSFRGGNEKLFF.

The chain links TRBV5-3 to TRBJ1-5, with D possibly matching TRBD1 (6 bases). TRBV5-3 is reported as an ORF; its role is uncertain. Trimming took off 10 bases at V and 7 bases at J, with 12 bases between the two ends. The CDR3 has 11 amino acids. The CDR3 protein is CAPGGRQPQHF. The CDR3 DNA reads TGTGCCCCGGGGGGGCGGCAGCCCCAGCATTTT.